Listed below are T cell receptor beta chains from one sample, sequenced in a study of T-cell reconstitution after alpha-beta-depleted transplantation in children. TCRdb called the PCR reads again in MiXCR, with one record for every CDR3 protein. The table records a few hundred thousand distinct CDR3 sequences, about an eighth of them present only once. This specimen consisted of PBMCs, mostly from graft donor cells, obtained 360 days after TCRalphabeta/CD19-depleted stem cell transplant. These receptors all come from a male patient aged 10 to 17 who had a stem cell transplant for acute myeloid leukemia, so the T cells may come from the graft donor. The CDR3 runs from the conserved cysteine through the conserved F or W. The order of the fields is clone size, J gene, CDR3 length, V gene, D gene, CDR3 DNA, CDR3 protein. D genes are given only for firm matches. The listing skips clone size in some rows; elsewhere it reads once, few, many or a size class.

many,TRBJ2-7,17,TRBV7-8,NA,TGTGCCAGCAGCTTAGCGCGGATTGGCGGTCTCCCCCACGAGCAGTACTTC,CASSLARIGGLPHEQYF
NA,TRBJ2-1,12,TRBV19,NA,TGTGCCAGTAGTATGGGCAACAGTCAAGGGTTCTTC,CASSMGNSQGFF
few,TRBJ2-5,16,TRBV7-9,TRBD2,TGTGCCAGCAGCTTGTCGGGACTAGCGGGACAAGAGACCCAGTACTTC,CASSLSGLAGQETQYF
many,TRBJ2-1,19,TRBV21-1,NA,TGTGCCAGCCCCTCTACCGGACAAATTGGCGGACACTCCTACAATGAGCAGTTCTTC,CASPSTGQIGGHSYNEQFF
few,TRBJ2-2,18,TRBV7-3,NA,TGTGCCAGCAGCCCATCCCCGGCGCGATCGGGATTTACCGGGGAGCTGTTTTTT,CASSPSPARSGFTGELFF
NA,TRBJ2-7,17,TRBV6-5,TRBD2,TGTGCCAGCAGTTACCCACTAGCGGGAGTATTAGGAAACGAGCAGTACTTC,CASSYPLAGVLGNEQYF
NA,TRBJ2-7,13,TRBV5-6,NA,TGTGCCAGCAGCTTCTCTAGCGCCAGCGAGCAGTACTTC,CASSFSSASEQYF
NA,TRBJ2-4,19,TRBV15,NA,TGTGCCACCAGCAGAGATCCACAGGGCTTACCACTAGCCAAAAACATTCAGTACTTC,CATSRDPQGLPLAKNIQYF
few,TRBJ2-2,19,TRBV20-1,TRBD2,TGCAGTGCTAGTCTCGGATCGGGACTAGCGGGAGGACGGGTCGGGGAGCTGTTTTTT,CSASLGSGLAGGRVGELFF
many,TRBJ2-1,13,TRBV28,TRBD2,TGTGCCAGCAGTATCGACGGGGGGAATGAGCAGTTCTTC,CASSIDGGNEQFF
NA,TRBJ2-5,16,TRBV3-1,NA,TGTGTCCGCAGCCAAGATCTTTGGGGGTACCAAGAGACCCAGTACTTC,CVRSQDLWGYQETQYF
many,TRBJ2-7,17,TRBV7-6,TRBD1,TGTGCCAGCAGCTTAGCATGGTCAGGACAGGCGCTCTACGAGCAGTACTTC,CASSLAWSGQALYEQYF
few,TRBJ2-7,12,TRBV4-3,NA,TGCGCCAGCAGCCAGGCAGGGAGCGAGCAGTACTTC,CASSQAGSEQYF
few,TRBJ2-1,16,TRBV6-2/TRBV6-3,TRBD2,TGTGCCAGCAAATTCCATCGGCGGGAGGAATACAATGAGCAGTTCTTC,CASKFHRREEYNEQFF
many,TRBJ2-5,17,TRBV29-1,TRBD1,TGCAGCGCCCAAGGTCCAACGGGACAGGACCTCCAAGAGACCCAGTACTTC,CSAQGPTGQDLQETQYF
many,TRBJ2-4,13,TRBV29-1,NA,TGCAGCGTCCTACAGGGTGGGGAAAACATTCAGTACTTC,CSVLQGGENIQYF
NA,TRBJ2-2,15,TRBV7-3,NA,TGTGCCAGCAGCATAACCCCGAGGGACACCGGGGAGCTGTTTTTT,CASSITPRDTGELFF